These T cell receptor beta chains were read from a single sample in a study of cytomegalovirus exposure and HLA in healthy donors. Here immunoSEQ multiplex PCR was the method, and the copy in TCRdb shows in-frame clones only, minus some. Here the sample spans some 150,000 clones, around 77% being singletons. The sequencing sample was made of PBMCs. All receptors derive from a man aged 60-69 years in good health and CMV-seronegative. Each CDR3 is given with its conserved first and last residue. The D gene is left open where the match is weak. Size tells how often a clone was seen (once, few, many) or the class of an expanded clone, and some rows leave it out.

TRBV19	.	TRBJ2-3	.	CASSISGADTDTQYF	TGTGCCAGTAGTATTTCAGGGGCAGACACAGATACGCAGTATTTT
TRBV6-4	.	TRBJ1-2	.	CASSESGDYGYTF	TGTGCCAGCAGCGAGTCGGGTGACTATGGCTACACCTTC
TRBV6-5	few	TRBJ1-5	.	CASSYDGQQPQHF	TGTGCCAGCAGTTACGATGGACAACAGCCCCAGCATTTT
TRBV15	.	TRBJ2-7	TRBD1	CATSREVWTGAYEQYF	TGTGCCACCAGCAGAGAAGTTTGGACAGGGGCCTACGAGCAGTACTTC
TRBV4-3	.	TRBJ2-3	.	CASSHDRQSSTDTQYF	TGCGCCAGCAGCCATGACAGACAGTCTAGCACAGATACGCAGTATTTT
TRBV7-2	.	TRBJ2-7	TRBD1	CASSLGAGGWEQYF	TGTGCCAGCAGCTTAGGGGCAGGGGGTTGGGAGCAGTACTTC
TRBV5-1	.	TRBJ2-2	.	CASSLELANTGELFF	TGCGCCAGCAGCTTGGAACTTGCGAACACCGGGGAGCTGTTTTTT
TRBV14	few	TRBJ2-3	TRBD1	CASSQRGQGGPDTQYF	TGTGCCAGCAGCCAAAGAGGACAGGGCGGGCCAGATACGCAGTATTTT
TRBV6-4	.	TRBJ2-6	TRBD1	CASSSWDRDSAGANVLTF	TGTGCCAGCAGTTCCTGGGACAGGGACTCTGCTGGGGCCAACGTCCTGACTTTC
TRBV7-2	.	TRBJ1-3	.	CASSLGPSLQGNTIYF	TGTGCCAGCAGCCTGGGGCCGAGCCTTCAGGGAAACACCATATATTTT
TRBV18	.	TRBJ1-4	.	CASSPRGGGNTNEKLFF	TGTGCCAGCTCACCAAGAGGCGGGGGTAATACTAATGAAAAACTGTTTTTT
TRBV23-1	.	TRBJ2-4	.	CASPPGQRRAKNIQYF	TGCGCCAGCCCCCCGGGACAACGGCGGGCCAAAAACATTCAGTACTTC
TRBV6-5	.	TRBJ2-6	.	CASSYSRRQYTNVLTF	TGTGCCAGCAGTTACTCGAGGAGACAGTACACCAACGTCCTGACTTTC
TRBV5-4	.	TRBJ2-7	.	CASSPGRDTTYEQYF	TGTGCCAGCAGCCCCGGCAGGGACACCACCTACGAGCAGTACTTC
TRBV21-1	.	TRBJ2-7	.	CASSYRDRFYEQYF	TGTGCCAGCAGCTACCGGGACAGATTCTACGAGCAGTACTTC
TRBV19	.	TRBJ1-2	.	CASSPNNYGYTF	TGTGCCAGTAGTCCCAATAACTATGGCTACACCTTC
TRBV27	few	TRBJ1-5	TRBD1	CASSPWTGGRQPQHF	TGTGCCAGCAGTCCTTGGACAGGGGGCCGACAGCCCCAGCATTTT
TRBV18	.	TRBJ1-1	.	CASSPQEDMNTEAFF	TGTGCCAGCTCACCACAGGAAGACATGAACACTGAAGCTTTCTTT
TRBV27	.	TRBJ1-5	.	CASSSKGGREPQHF	TGTGCCAGCAGTTCCAAAGGGGGGAGGGAGCCCCAGCATTTT
TRBV19	.	TRBJ2-7	.	CASSTSSYEQYF	TGTGCCAGTAGTACGAGCTCCTACGAGCAGTACTTC
TRBV19	.	TRBJ2-1	TRBD2	CASSIGVTSANEQFF	TGTGCCAGTAGTATAGGGGTGACTAGCGCCAATGAGCAGTTCTTC
TRBV10-1	.	TRBJ1-3	.	CASSDSVSGNTIYF	TGCGCCAGCAGTGATTCGGTGTCTGGAAACACCATATATTTT
TRBV18	.	TRBJ2-3	.	CASWDITTDTQYF	TGTGCCAGCTGGGACATTACCACAGATACGCAGTATTTT
TRBV7-2	.	TRBJ2-5	TRBD2	CASSLGLAGGPSGETQYF	TGTGCCAGCAGCTTGGGGCTAGCGGGAGGGCCGAGTGGGGAGACCCAGTACTTC
TRBV19	.	TRBJ2-7	TRBD2	CASSRREVPWGQYF	TGTGCCAGTAGTCGGCGGGAGGTACCTTGGGGGCAGTACTTC
TRBV5-1	once	TRBJ2-3	TRBD2	CASSLTAGDADTQYF	TGCGCCAGCAGCTTAACAGCGGGAGACGCAGATACGCAGTATTTT
TRBV6-6	.	TRBJ1-1	.	CASSYAPDGEGTEAFF	TGTGCCAGCAGTTATGCTCCTGACGGTGAGGGAACTGAAGCTTTCTTT
TRBV19	.	TRBJ2-1	.	CASSITSGLNNEQFF	TGTGCCAGTAGTATTACCAGCGGGCTTAACAATGAGCAGTTCTTC
TRBV9	.	TRBJ1-1	.	CASSVELYTEAFF	TGTGCCAGCAGCGTTGAACTTTACACTGAAGCTTTCTTT
TRBV11-2	.	TRBJ2-7	.	CASSPDRDEQYF	TGTGCCAGCAGCCCGGATCGGGACGAGCAGTACTTC
TRBV19	once	TRBJ1-1	.	CASSIAGVRDTEAFF	TGTGCCAGTAGTATAGCGGGGGTTCGGGACACTGAAGCTTTCTTT
TRBV14	.	TRBJ2-3	TRBD2	CASSQDLAGATDTQYF	TGTGCCAGCAGCCAAGATCTAGCGGGGGCCACAGATACGCAGTATTTT
TRBV19	once	TRBJ1-4	.	CASSLGQGWANEKLFF	TGTGCCAGTAGTTTAGGCCAGGGGTGGGCTAATGAAAAACTGTTTTTT
TRBV2	.	TRBJ2-5	TRBD2	CASSRGTTQETQYF	TGTGCCAGCAGCCGGGGGACTACTCAAGAGACCCAGTACTTC
TRBV27	.	TRBJ2-4	TRBD2	CASGIPTLAGGLDIQYF	TGTGCCAGCGGAATACCGACTCTAGCGGGGGGGTTGGACATTCAGTACTTC
TRBV18	.	TRBJ2-7	TRBD1	CASSPTTGGSYEQYF	TGTGCCAGCTCACCTACGACAGGGGGCTCCTACGAGCAGTACTTC
TRBV6-5	.	TRBJ1-1	.	CASSFSRGAGTEAFF	TGTGCCAGCAGTTTTTCCCGGGGAGCTGGCACTGAAGCTTTCTTT
TRBV19	.	TRBJ2-3	.	CASSIGPAGTDTQYF	TGTGCCAGTAGTATTGGGCCAGCGGGCACAGATACGCAGTATTTT
TRBV7-9	.	TRBJ1-4	.	CASSLAQNVLEKLFF	TGTGCCAGCAGCTTAGCCCAGAACGTCCTCGAAAAACTGTTTTTT
TRBV15	.	TRBJ2-7	TRBD2	CATSRDSGGRFEQYF	TGTGCCACCAGCAGAGATTCAGGCGGGAGATTCGAGCAGTACTTC
TRBV15	once	TRBJ1-5	.	CATSRGQKSNQPQHF	TGTGCCACCAGCAGGGGGCAGAAGAGCAATCAGCCCCAGCATTTT
TRBV15	.	TRBJ1-5	.	CATSRGSGTLNQPQHF	TGTGCCACCAGCAGAGGGTCCGGGACTCTCAATCAGCCCCAGCATTTT
TRBV28	.	TRBJ1-6	.	CASSPSSYNSPLHF	TGTGCCAGCAGTCCGAGCTCCTATAATTCACCCCTCCACTTT
TRBV2	.	TRBJ1-5	TRBD1	CASSTPQGQGRGYSNQPQHF	TGTGCCAGCAGTACCCCCCAGGGACAGGGGCGAGGGTATAGCAATCAGCCCCAGCATTTT
TRBV4-2	.	TRBJ2-7	.	CASSQDSGVAYEQYF	TGTGCCAGCAGCCAAGATTCGGGGGTAGCGTACGAGCAGTACTTC
TRBV15	.	TRBJ1-3	TRBD1	CATSDRQGRNTIYF	TGTGCCACCAGCGACCGACAGGGGAGAAACACCATATATTTT
TRBV5-4	.	TRBJ2-3	.	CASSMTSWASTDTQYF	TGTGCCAGCAGCATGACATCTTGGGCTAGCACAGATACGCAGTATTTT
TRBV6-5	.	TRBJ2-5	TRBD2	CASSYSAGEPPETQYF	TGTGCCAGCAGTTACTCGGCGGGAGAGCCCCCCGAGACCCAGTACTTC
TRBV6-5	.	TRBJ2-2	.	CASSYPTDTGELFF	TGTGCCAGCAGTTACCCTACGGACACCGGGGAGCTGTTTTTT
TRBV11-2	.	TRBJ2-7	TRBD1	CASSWRTGTYEQYF	TGTGCCAGCAGCTGGCGGACAGGGACCTACGAGCAGTACTTC
TRBV5-1	.	TRBJ2-2	.	CASSPDSTNTGELFF	TGCGCCAGCAGTCCCGACAGTACGAACACCGGGGAGCTGTTTTTT
TRBV12-5	.	TRBJ2-7	.	CASGPDRFYEQYF	TGTGCTAGTGGCCCAGACAGATTCTACGAGCAGTACTTC
TRBV7-2	.	TRBJ2-1	.	CASRREEHEQFF	TGTGCCAGCCGGCGAGAGGAACATGAGCAGTTCTTC
TRBV29-1	few	TRBJ2-2	TRBD2	CSVGAASGINTGELFF	TGCAGCGTTGGGGCTGCTAGCGGGATTAACACCGGGGAGCTGTTTTTT